The rows below give T cell receptor beta chains drawn from one sample of a study of T cell changes during pregnancy in multiple sclerosis. Here immunoSEQ multiplex PCR was the method, and the copy in TCRdb shows in-frame clones only, minus some. The sample consists of around 19,000 clones, less than 90% of them appearing once. Sample: CD8+ T cells from peripheral blood mononuclear cells, taken in the third trimester of pregnancy. These receptors were collected from a female donor in good health, enrolled as a control in a pregnancy study. CDR3s include the opening cysteine and the closing phenylalanine or tryptophan. D genes are given only for firm matches. Size tells how often a clone was seen (once, few, many) or the class of an expanded clone, and some rows leave it out.

D gene: .
J gene: TRBJ2-5
V gene: TRBV11-3
clone size: .
CDR3 DNA: TGTGCCTCCCGGGGTCGAGAAGAGACCCAGTACTTC
CDR3 protein: CASRGREETQYF

D gene: .
J gene: TRBJ1-3
V gene: TRBV27
clone size: few
CDR3 DNA: TGTGCCAGCAGTCCCCAACAGGGTATGAGGTCTGGAAACACCATATATTTT
CDR3 protein: CASSPQQGMRSGNTIYF

D gene: TRBD1
J gene: TRBJ1-1
V gene: TRBV11-3
clone size: .
CDR3 DNA: TGTGCCAGCAGCGCCAGGGGGACTGAAGCTTTCTTT
CDR3 protein: CASSARGTEAFF

D gene: TRBD2
J gene: TRBJ2-5
V gene: TRBV7-3
clone size: .
CDR3 DNA: TGTGCCAGCGAAACTCCACCGGGGGGGCTCCTAGAGACCCAGTACTTC
CDR3 protein: CASETPPGGLLETQYF

D gene: .
J gene: TRBJ2-1
V gene: TRBV9
clone size: .
CDR3 DNA: TGTGCCAGCAGCGTAGCTTCGTGGGAGAATGAGCAGTTCTTC
CDR3 protein: CASSVASWENEQFF

D gene: TRBD1
J gene: TRBJ1-1
V gene: TRBV6-5
clone size: few
CDR3 DNA: TGTGCCAGCAGCCCGAGACAGGGAAGAACTGAAGCTTTCTTT
CDR3 protein: CASSPRQGRTEAFF

D gene: TRBD2
J gene: TRBJ2-3
V gene: TRBV10-1
clone size: .
CDR3 DNA: TGCGCCAGCAGTGAGTCCGGACTAGCGGGGGGATGGGATACGCAGTATTTT
CDR3 protein: CASSESGLAGGWDTQYF

D gene: .
J gene: TRBJ2-1
V gene: TRBV4-1
clone size: .
CDR3 DNA: TGCGCCAGCAGCCAAGGTCTCGCGGTGACCTACAATGAGCAGTTCTTC
CDR3 protein: CASSQGLAVTYNEQFF

D gene: .
J gene: TRBJ1-1
V gene: TRBV7-9
clone size: .
CDR3 DNA: TGTGCCAGCAGCTTAGTAGGGGGGGCCACTGAAGCTTTCTTT
CDR3 protein: CASSLVGGATEAFF

D gene: TRBD1
J gene: TRBJ1-1
V gene: TRBV2
clone size: .
CDR3 DNA: TGTGCCAGCAGCAGGACAGGGGGCACTGAAGCTTTCTTT
CDR3 protein: CASSRTGGTEAFF

D gene: .
J gene: TRBJ1-1
V gene: TRBV19
clone size: many
CDR3 DNA: TGTGCCAGTAGCCCATGGAACACTGAAGCTTTCTTT
CDR3 protein: CASSPWNTEAFF

D gene: .
J gene: TRBJ2-7
V gene: TRBV27
clone size: .
CDR3 DNA: TGTGCCAGCAGTTTGGGCTATCCCTACGAGCAGTACTTC
CDR3 protein: CASSLGYPYEQYF

D gene: TRBD2
J gene: TRBJ2-1
V gene: TRBV6-6
clone size: .
CDR3 DNA: TGTGCCAGCAGACCCGGGGGGGCCGATGAGCAGTTCTTC
CDR3 protein: CASRPGGADEQFF